The 8 T cell receptor beta chains in this list originate from one sample, sequenced in a study of cytomegalovirus exposure and HLA in healthy donors. Primers included in the PCR were 60 Vbeta and 13 Jbeta primers. TCRdb's copy holds only in-frame clones and misses some; the assay was immunoSEQ multiplex PCR. The table shows roughly 130,000 clones, with about 80% occurring only once. Specimen: PBMCs. The receptors were gathered from a male donor in good health and CMV-seronegative.

The chain combines TRBV6-1 with TRBJ1-4; 10 bases map to TRBD1. CDR3 length: 18 residues. The V segment lost 3 bases and the J segment 4 bases; nucleotides outside the gene matches: 11. Germline values: CDR1 MNHNS, CDR2 SASEGT. In DNA, the CDR3 is TGTGCCAGCAGTGACCGGACAGGGGGGGGACTCATTAATGAAAAACTGTTTTTT. Translating gives CASSDRTGGGLINEKLFF.

The gene calls are TRBV29-1 and TRBJ2-3; TRBD1 agrees at 7 bases. This CDR3 region has 17 residues. The ends lost 4 bases at V and 3 bases at J; junction bases unmatched: 16. CDR1 and CDR2 from the germline V gene are SQVTM and ANQGSEA. For the CDR3, the DNA is TGCAGCGTTGTACTCCTCCGCAGGGGACAGCCAACAGATACGCAGTATTTT. It specifies CSVVLLRRGQPTDTQYF.

This chain links TRBV30 with TRBJ2-4; TRBD1 matches at 8 bases. The CDR3 contains 13 residues. Trimming at V came to 4 bases and at J to 5 bases, leaving 4 bases not matched to a gene. Germline CDR1 GTSNPN, CDR2 SVGIG (reference sequence). The CDR3 DNA is TGTGCCTGGAAGCCGACAGGGGAAAACATTCAGTACTTC. This gives the protein CAWKPTGENIQYF.

A few counts support this clone. This chain connects TRBV27 to TRBJ2-4; 7 nucleotides agree with TRBD1. The V gene end was trimmed by 6 bases and the J gene end by 4 bases; junction bases not matched to a gene: 6. The CDR3 spans 14 residues. In germline, CDR1 is MNHEY, CDR2 SMNVEV (reference sequence). CDR3 coding DNA: TGTGCCAGCAGGAGGCCGGGACAGAAAAACATTCAGTACTTC. Translated, it gives CASRRPGQKNIQYF.

This clone was observed a single time. The chain recombines TRBV6-5 with TRBJ2-1; maybe TRBD1 (6 bases). Germline-derived CDR1 and CDR2 are MNHEY and SVGAGI. CDR3 size: 12 residues. V dropped 11 bases and J dropped 4 bases, with 12 bases sitting between them. This CDR3 is CASQGSYNEQFF. The CDR3 region has the DNA TGTGCCTCCCAGGGGTCGTACAATGAGCAGTTCTTC.

The chain couples TRBV19 to TRBJ1-1; D is ambiguous. V lost 4 bases to trimming and J lost 3 bases, with 9 bases between them. This CDR3 contains 13 residues. Germline lookup yields CDR1 LNHDA and CDR2 SQIVND (reference sequence). The CDR3: CASSTDGDTEAFF. In DNA, the CDR3 is TGTGCCAGTAGTACGGACGGGGACACTGAAGCTTTCTTT. The entire variable domain, with the rest obtained from reference TRBV19 and TRBJ1-1, is as follows: DGGITQSPKYLFRKEGQNVTLSCEQNLNHDAMYWYRQDPGQGLRLIYYSQIVNDFQKGDIAEGYSVSREKKESFPLTVTSAQKNPTAFYLCASSTDGDTEAFFGQGTRLTVV.

This rearrangement joins TRBV20-1 to TRBJ2-5, with no clear D. CDR1 and CDR2 (germline): DFQATT, SNEGSKA (reference sequence). The CDR3 has 11 residues. Trimming removed 8 bases from V and 1 base from J, with 8 bases in between. The chain's CDR3 is CSTRVQETQYF. The CDR3 DNA is TGCAGTACTCGGGTCCAAGAGACCCAGTACTTC.

This chain links TRBV28 with TRBJ2-2; no definite D call. This CDR3 is 13 amino acids long. Germline CDR1 MDHEN, CDR2 SYDVKM. The V and J ends lost 3 bases and 8 bases respectively, with 10 bases between them. In DNA form, the CDR3 reads TGTGCCAGCAGTTTTTCGGTCCCTGGGGAGCTGTTTTTT. This codes for CASSFSVPGELFF.